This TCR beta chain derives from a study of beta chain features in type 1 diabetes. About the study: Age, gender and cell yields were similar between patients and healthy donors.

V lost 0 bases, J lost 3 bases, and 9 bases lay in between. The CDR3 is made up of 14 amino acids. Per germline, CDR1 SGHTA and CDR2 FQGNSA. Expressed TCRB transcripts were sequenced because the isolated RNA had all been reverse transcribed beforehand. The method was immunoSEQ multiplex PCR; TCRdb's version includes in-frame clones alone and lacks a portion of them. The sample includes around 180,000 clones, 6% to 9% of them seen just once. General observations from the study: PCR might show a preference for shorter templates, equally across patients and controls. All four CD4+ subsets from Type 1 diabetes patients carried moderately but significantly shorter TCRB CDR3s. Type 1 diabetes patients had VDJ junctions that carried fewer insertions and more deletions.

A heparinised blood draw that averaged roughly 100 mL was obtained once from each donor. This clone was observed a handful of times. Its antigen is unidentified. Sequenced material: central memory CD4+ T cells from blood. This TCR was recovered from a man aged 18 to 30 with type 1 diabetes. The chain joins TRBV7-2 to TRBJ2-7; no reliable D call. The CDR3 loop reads CASSLAHSHYEQYF. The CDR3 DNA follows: TGTGCCAGCAGCTTAGCGCATAGCCACTACGAGCAGTACTTC.